This T cell receptor beta chain was recovered during a study of shared clonotypes between healthy human individuals. At the level of the study: The donor pool was made up of a couple of women and three men aged 18 to 49. Per donor, CD8 memory used one plate, CD8 naive used two, CD4 memory used three and CD4 naive used three.

Trimming cost V 6 bases and J 4 bases; bases outside gene matches: 5. Germline V CDR1 and CDR2: MNHEY, SMNVEV (reference sequence). The CDR3 is 14 amino acids. Study-level findings and limits: Estimated richness was generally greater in naive than memory subsets.

Healthy adults negative for HIV, lacking recent acute infections or vaccinations, served as donors. Sequenced by immunoSEQ multiplex PCR; TCRdb stores in-frame clones only, minus some. The repertoire holds about 1 million clones, with approximately 70% as singletons. As regards this clone: No antigen is known for it.

This TCR came from a man younger than 35 in good health. The chain couples TRBV27 to TRBJ2-1; 8 bases map to TRBD2. What was sequenced was memory CD4+ T cells sorted from blood. The subset: CD45RA-negative fraction. The CDR3 bases are TGTGCCAGCAGCCTTAGCGGGGCTTACAATGAGCAGTTCTTC. Its protein product is CASSLSGAYNEQFF.